One sample yielded the 4 T cell receptor beta chains listed below, sequenced in a study of blood T cell repertoires in COVID-19. Profiled with immunoSEQ multiplex PCR; TCRdb holds only in-frame clones, not every one. The table shows 95,000 to 150,000 clones, with roughly 85% occurring only once. The sequencing input was peripheral blood. These TCRs come from a man in his forties or fifties with acute or convalescent COVID-19.

CDR3 residues: CASSLGTGTEAFF. The CDR3 DNA reads as TGCGCCAGCAGCTTGGGAACGGGGACTGAAGCTTTCTTT. J is TRBJ1-1 and V is TRBV5-1; D gene unclear. This CDR3 region has 13 residues. Germline loops: CDR1 SGHRS, CDR2 YFSETQ. Trimming shortened V by 0 bases and J by 5 bases, and 8 bases separated the two germline ends.

The CDR3 loop reads CASPLTGSDGYTF. For the CDR3, the DNA is TGTGCCAGCCCGCTGACAGGCTCCGACGGCTACACCTTC. The chain couples TRBV18 to TRBJ1-2; tentative D call: TRBD1 (6 bases). CDR1 is KGHSH and CDR2 is LQKENI in the germline V gene. Trimming removed 8 bases from V and 8 bases from J, with 18 bases in between. CDR3 length: 13 amino acids.

The chain employs TRBV7-2 and TRBJ2-7; TRBD2 matches 7 bases. The CDR3 runs to 13 residues. With V trimmed by 8 bases and J by 0 bases, 4 bases remained unmatched. CDR1 is SGHTA, CDR2 FQGNSA, per germline. In DNA form, the CDR3 reads TGTGCCAGCCGCCGGGACTACTCCTACGAGCAGTACTTC. It codes for CASRRDYSYEQYF. Full variable domain (rest looked up from reference TRBV7-2 and TRBJ2-7): GAGVSQSPSNKVTEKGKDVELRCDPISGHTALYWYRQSLGQGLEFLIYFQGNSAPDKSGLPSDRFSAERTGGSVSTLTIQRTQQEDSAVYLCASRRDYSYEQYFGPGTRLTVT.

V is TRBV27 and J is TRBJ1-6; D might be TRBD1 (6 bases). Trimming stripped 1 base from V and 7 bases from J, with 23 bases between. This CDR3 is 19 amino acids long. Per germline, CDR1 MNHEY and CDR2 SMNVEV (reference sequence). CDR3 residues: CASSLLGTGHPVPNSPLHF. In nucleotides, the CDR3 is TGTGCCAGCAGTTTATTAGGGACGGGACACCCTGTACCAAATTCACCCCTCCACTTT.